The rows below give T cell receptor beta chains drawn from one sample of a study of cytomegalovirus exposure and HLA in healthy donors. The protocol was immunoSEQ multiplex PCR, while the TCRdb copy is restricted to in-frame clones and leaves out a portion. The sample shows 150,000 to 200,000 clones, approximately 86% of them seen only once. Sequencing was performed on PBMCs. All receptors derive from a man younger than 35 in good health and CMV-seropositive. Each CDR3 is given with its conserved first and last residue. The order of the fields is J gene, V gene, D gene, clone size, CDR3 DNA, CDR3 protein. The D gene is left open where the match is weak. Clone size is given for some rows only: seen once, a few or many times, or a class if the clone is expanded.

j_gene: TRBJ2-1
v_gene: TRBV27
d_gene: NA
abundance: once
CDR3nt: TGTGCCAGCAGTTTAGGACTTCCCCAATCAAATGAGCAGTTCTTC
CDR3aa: CASSLGLPQSNEQFF

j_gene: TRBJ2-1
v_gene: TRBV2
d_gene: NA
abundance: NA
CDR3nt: TGTGCCAGCAGTGAAATAGATGAGCAGTTCTTC
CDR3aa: CASSEIDEQFF

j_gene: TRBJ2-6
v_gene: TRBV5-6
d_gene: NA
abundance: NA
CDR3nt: TGTGCCAGCAGCTCATTGACAGCAAAGTCACTCTCTGGGGCCAACGTCCTGACTTTC
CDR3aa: CASSSLTAKSLSGANVLTF

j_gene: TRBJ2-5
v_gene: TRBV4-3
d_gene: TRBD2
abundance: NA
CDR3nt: TGCGCCAGCAGCCCCCGTGCTAGCGGGAGGGCCCAGTACTTC
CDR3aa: CASSPRASGRAQYF

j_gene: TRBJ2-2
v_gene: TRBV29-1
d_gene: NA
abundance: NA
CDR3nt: TGCAGCGTCGAGGACACCGGGGAGCTGTTTTTT
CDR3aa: CSVEDTGELFF

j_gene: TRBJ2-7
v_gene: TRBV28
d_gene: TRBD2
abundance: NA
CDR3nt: TGTGCCAGCAGCCCCCTTACGGCGGGAGGGCTATACGAGCAGTACTTC
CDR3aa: CASSPLTAGGLYEQYF

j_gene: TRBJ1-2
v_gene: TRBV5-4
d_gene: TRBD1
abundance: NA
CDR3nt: TGTGCCAGCAGCTTGGGACAGGGGAGCTATGGCTACACCTTC
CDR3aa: CASSLGQGSYGYTF

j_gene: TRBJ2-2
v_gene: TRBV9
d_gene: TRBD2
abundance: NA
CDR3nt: TGTGCCAGCAGCGTAGCTGGCGGGGGGACCACCGGGGAGCTGTTTTTT
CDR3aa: CASSVAGGGTTGELFF

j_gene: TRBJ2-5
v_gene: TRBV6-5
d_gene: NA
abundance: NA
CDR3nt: TGTGCCAGCAGTCGGAGATCGGGTTTGGAGACCCAGTACTTC
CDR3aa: CASSRRSGLETQYF

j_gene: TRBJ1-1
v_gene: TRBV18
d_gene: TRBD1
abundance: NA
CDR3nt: TGTGCCAGCTCACCTCGAGGGACAGGGGGCAACACTGAAGCTTTCTTT
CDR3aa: CASSPRGTGGNTEAFF

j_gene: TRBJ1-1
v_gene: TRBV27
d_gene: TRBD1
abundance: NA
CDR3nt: TGTGCCAGCAGTCGGGGGGGACAGGGGTTCGCTGAAGCTTTCTTT
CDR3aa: CASSRGGQGFAEAFF

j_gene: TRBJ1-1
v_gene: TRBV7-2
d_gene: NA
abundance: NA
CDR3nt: TGTGCCAGCAGCTTAGTGCAGGCGAACACTGAAGCTTTCTTT
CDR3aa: CASSLVQANTEAFF

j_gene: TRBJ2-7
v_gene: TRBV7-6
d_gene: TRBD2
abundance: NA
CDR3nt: TGTGCCAGCAGCTTAGATGCGGGGGTCTACGAGCAGTACTTC
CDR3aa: CASSLDAGVYEQYF

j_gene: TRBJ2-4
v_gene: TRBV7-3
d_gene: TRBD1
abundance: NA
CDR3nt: TGTGCCAGCAGTCCAACAGGGGGCCAAAACATTCAGTACTTC
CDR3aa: CASSPTGGQNIQYF

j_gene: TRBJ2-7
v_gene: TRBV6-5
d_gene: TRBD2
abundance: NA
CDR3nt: TGTGCCAGCAGTTACTCGTTTGGTAGCGGGAACTACGAGCAGTACTTC
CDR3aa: CASSYSFGSGNYEQYF

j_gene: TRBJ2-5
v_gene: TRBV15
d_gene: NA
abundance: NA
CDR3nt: TGTGCCACCAGCAGAGATCTCACAGCTGGGGAGACCCAGTACTTC
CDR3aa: CATSRDLTAGETQYF

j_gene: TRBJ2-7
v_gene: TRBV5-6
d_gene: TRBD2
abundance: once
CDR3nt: TGTGCCAGCAGCCTGGGACTAGCAGACGAGCAGTACTTC
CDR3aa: CASSLGLADEQYF

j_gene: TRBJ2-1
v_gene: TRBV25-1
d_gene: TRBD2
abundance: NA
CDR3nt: TGTGCCAGCAGTATGGGGACTAGTGGCTTGAGTGAGCAGTTCTTC
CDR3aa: CASSMGTSGLSEQFF

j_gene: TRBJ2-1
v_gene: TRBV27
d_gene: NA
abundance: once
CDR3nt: TGTGCCAGCAGACAGAGCTCCTACAATGAGCAGTTCTTC
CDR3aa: CASRQSSYNEQFF

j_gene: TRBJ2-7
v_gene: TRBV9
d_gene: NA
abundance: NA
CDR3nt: TGTGCCAGCAGCGTAGGGGGGCAGGGGAGCTACGAGCAGTACTTC
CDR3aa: CASSVGGQGSYEQYF

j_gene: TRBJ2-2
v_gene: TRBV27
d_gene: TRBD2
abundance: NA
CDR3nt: TGTGCCAGCAGTTCTAGCGGGGGGATCAACACCGGGGAGCTGTTTTTT
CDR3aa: CASSSSGGINTGELFF

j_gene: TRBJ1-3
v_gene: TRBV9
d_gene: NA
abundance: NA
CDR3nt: TGTGCCAGCAGCCAGGGGAAGGCTGGAAACACCATATATTTT
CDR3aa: CASSQGKAGNTIYF

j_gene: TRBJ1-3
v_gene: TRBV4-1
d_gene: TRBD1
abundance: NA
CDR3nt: TGCGCCAGCAGCCGGGACAGGGTCTCTGGAAACACCATATATTTT
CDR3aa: CASSRDRVSGNTIYF

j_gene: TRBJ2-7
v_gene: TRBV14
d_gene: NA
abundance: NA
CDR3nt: TGTGCCAGCAGCTTCTCCTCCTACGAGCAGTACTTC
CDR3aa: CASSFSSYEQYF

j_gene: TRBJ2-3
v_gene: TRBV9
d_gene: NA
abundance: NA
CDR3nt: TGTGCCAGCAGCACCGTAACGGGACTCACCGAAACAGATACGCAGTATTTT
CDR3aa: CASSTVTGLTETDTQYF

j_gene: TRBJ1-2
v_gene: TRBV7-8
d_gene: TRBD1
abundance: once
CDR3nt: TGTGCCAGCAGCTCCGGACAGGGCTATGGCTACACCTTC
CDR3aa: CASSSGQGYGYTF

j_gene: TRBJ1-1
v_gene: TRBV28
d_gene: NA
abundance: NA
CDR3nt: TGTGCCAGCAGTTTACGAGGGAGGGCGGCTGAAGCTTTCTTT
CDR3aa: CASSLRGRAAEAFF

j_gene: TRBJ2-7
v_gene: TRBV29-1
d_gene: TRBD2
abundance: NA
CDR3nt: TGCAGCGTTGAAAAAGTAGCGGGAGGGCCCTACGAGCAGTACTTC
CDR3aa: CSVEKVAGGPYEQYF

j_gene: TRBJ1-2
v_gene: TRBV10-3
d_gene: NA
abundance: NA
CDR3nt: TGTGCCATCAGTGTGGGAACAGGAGGCTACACCTTC
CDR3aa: CAISVGTGGYTF

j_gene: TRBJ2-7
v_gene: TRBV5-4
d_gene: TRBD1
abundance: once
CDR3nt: TGTGCCAGCAGCTCGGGGCAGGGGGCCGACTACGAGCAGTACTTC
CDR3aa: CASSSGQGADYEQYF

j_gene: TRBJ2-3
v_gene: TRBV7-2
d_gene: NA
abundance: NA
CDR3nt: TGTGCCAGCAGCTTAGAACGGATGGTCCGGGGGGATACGCAGTATTTT
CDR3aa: CASSLERMVRGDTQYF

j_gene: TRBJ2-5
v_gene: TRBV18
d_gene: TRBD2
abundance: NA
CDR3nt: TGTGCCAGCTCACCTACCCCGGGAGGCAGGCAAGAGACCCAGTACTTC
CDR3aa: CASSPTPGGRQETQYF

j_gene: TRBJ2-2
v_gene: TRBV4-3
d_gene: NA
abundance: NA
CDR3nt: TGCGCCAGCAGCCAAGGGACGGGGGGCAGGACCGGGGAGCTGTTTTTT
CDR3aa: CASSQGTGGRTGELFF

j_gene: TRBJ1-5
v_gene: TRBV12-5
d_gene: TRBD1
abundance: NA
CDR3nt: TGTGCTAGTGCTTCAGGGGGCGGTCAGCCCCAGCATTTT
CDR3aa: CASASGGGQPQHF

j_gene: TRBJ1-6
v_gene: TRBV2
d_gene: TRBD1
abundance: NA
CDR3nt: TGTGCCACCTCCTGGCCGGGACAGGGTCTGTTCTCCTATAATTCACCCCTCCACTTT
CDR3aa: CATSWPGQGLFSYNSPLHF

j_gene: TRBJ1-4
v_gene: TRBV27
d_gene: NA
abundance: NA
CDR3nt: TGTGCCAGCAGTTTAGGGCGGGAGATGAAACTGTTTTTT
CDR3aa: CASSLGREMKLFF

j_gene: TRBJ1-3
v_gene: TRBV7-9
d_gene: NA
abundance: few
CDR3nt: TGTGCCAGCAGCCGTCAACAGGGTCTTGGAAACACCATATATTTT
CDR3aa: CASSRQQGLGNTIYF

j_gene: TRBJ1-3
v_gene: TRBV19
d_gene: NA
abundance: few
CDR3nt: TGTGCCAGTAGCGCTACAGGGTCCGGAAACACCATATATTTT
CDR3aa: CASSATGSGNTIYF

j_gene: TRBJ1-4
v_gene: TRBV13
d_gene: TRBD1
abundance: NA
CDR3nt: TGTGCCAGCAGCTTATTCCGGACAGGACATAAAAAACTGTTTTTT
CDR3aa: CASSLFRTGHKKLFF

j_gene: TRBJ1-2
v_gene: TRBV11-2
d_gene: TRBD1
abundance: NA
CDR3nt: TGTGCCAGCAGCCCCAGGGGGCGTCATAACTATGGCTACACCTTC
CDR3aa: CASSPRGRHNYGYTF

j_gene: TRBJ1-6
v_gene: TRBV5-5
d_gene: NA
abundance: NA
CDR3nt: TGTGCCAGCAGCTTGGAGGCGGCTCCCCCCCTCCACTTT
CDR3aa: CASSLEAAPPLHF

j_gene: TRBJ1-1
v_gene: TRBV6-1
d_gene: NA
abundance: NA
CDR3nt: TGTGCCAGCAGTAACAGGGCGAACACTGAAGCTTTCTTT
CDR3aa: CASSNRANTEAFF

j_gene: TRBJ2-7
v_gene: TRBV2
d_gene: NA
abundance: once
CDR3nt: TGTGCCAGCAGTGAAAGCCTAGTCTACGAGCAGTACTTC
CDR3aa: CASSESLVYEQYF

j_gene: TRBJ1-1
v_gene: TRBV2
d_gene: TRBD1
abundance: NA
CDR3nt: TGTGCCAGCAGTGAGCAGGGGGGCACTGAAGCTTTCTTT
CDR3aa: CASSEQGGTEAFF

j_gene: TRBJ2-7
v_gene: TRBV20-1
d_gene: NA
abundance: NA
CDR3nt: TGCAGTGCTAGAGATGGCGGATATGAGTACTTC
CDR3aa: CSARDGGYEYF

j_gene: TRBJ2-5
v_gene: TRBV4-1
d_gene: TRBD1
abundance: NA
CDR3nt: TGCGCCAGCAGCCAAGGATCAGGGGGTACGAAGACCCAGTACTTC
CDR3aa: CASSQGSGGTKTQYF

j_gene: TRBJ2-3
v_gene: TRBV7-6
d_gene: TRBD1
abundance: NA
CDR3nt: TGTGCCAGCAGCTTAATGGGACAGGTCCTCACAGATACGCAGTATTTT
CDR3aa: CASSLMGQVLTDTQYF

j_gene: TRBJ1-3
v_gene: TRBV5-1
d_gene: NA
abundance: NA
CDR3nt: TGCGCCAGCAGCTTGGGGCCCAGGGGAAGCATAAACACCATATATTTT
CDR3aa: CASSLGPRGSINTIYF